This TCR beta chain was sequenced during a study of OX40 agonist ivuxolimab in advanced cancers. Across the whole study: The dose of intravenous ivuxolimab that patients received every 2 weeks ranged from 0.01 to 10 mg/kg. Patients treated during dose escalation were battling hepatocellular carcinoma, melanoma, renal cell or head and neck cancer. Study results and caveats: CD8+ T cells (on average) carried more expanded clones than CD4+ T cells. Among the least clonally expanded were partial responders at 0.1-3.0 mg/kg.

V lost 5 bases to trimming and J lost 2 bases, with 11 bases between them. The CDR3 contains 14 residues. Germline V gives CDR1 MDHEN, CDR2 SYDVKM. Worth noting for this clone: Its matching antigen is unknown.

Using immunoSEQ multiplex PCR, the repertoire was profiled, and TCRdb retains in-frame clones only, with some absent. Of 70,000 to 100,000 clones detected, less than 90% appear once; the ten largest clones hold about 1.1%. V is TRBV28 and J is TRBJ2-3; a weak D match, TRBD2 (5 bases). This clonotype was sampled from an adult with an advanced solid tumor such as melanoma, head and neck, liver or kidney cancer. The material was CD4+ or CD8+ T cells sorted from blood, obtained in a trial of the OX40 agonist ivuxolimab. CDR3 protein: CASSRARDTDTQYF. CDR3 coding DNA: TGTGCCAGCAGTCGGGCCCGGGACACAGATACGCAGTATTTT.